One and the same sample provided the 11 T cell receptor beta chains below, sequenced in a study of cytotoxic CD8 clonotypes in ibrutinib-treated CLL. Generated by immunoSEQ multiplex PCR, the TCRdb table keeps only in-frame clones and is missing some. The sample carries about 15,000 clones, 52% recorded once. The sample in question was PBMCs, obtained at an approximately 25-month disease-progression time point, from a patient treated with ibrutinib. The receptors were gathered from a human donor with chronic lymphocytic leukemia.

A few counts support this clone. V gene TRBV4-1 combines with J gene TRBJ1-1; D is unresolved. The CDR3 totals 13 residues. Germline-derived CDR1 and CDR2 are MGHRA and YSYEKL. The germline V and J ends were trimmed by 4 bases and 0 bases, with 6 bases remaining between them. Written as DNA, the CDR3 is TGCGCCAGCAGCCGTCTGATGAACACTGAAGCTTTCTTT. The encoded protein is CASSRLMNTEAFF.

V gene TRBV6-6 combines with J gene TRBJ2-5, with TRBD1 matching over 11 bases. Germline V lookup: CDR1 MNHNY, CDR2 SVGAGI (reference sequence). This CDR3 region has 14 residues. Trimming removed 6 bases from V and 4 bases from J; junction bases left unmatched: 4. The CDR3 DNA reads as TGTGCCAGCAGCGGGACAGGGGGTAGAGAGACCCAGTACTTC. Its protein product is CASSGTGGRETQYF.

This chain links TRBV23-1 with TRBJ1-5; 9 bases agree with TRBD1. TRBV23-1 is known as an ORF, though its function is uncertain. The CDR3 runs to 17 residues. The trim removed 10 bases at V and 6 bases at J, leaving 19 bases unmatched. Here the CDR3 reads CANLQKGGTGQTQPQHF. The CDR3 DNA reads TGCGCCAACCTACAAAAGGGGGGGACAGGGCAGACTCAGCCCCAGCATTTT.

This chain connects TRBV2 to TRBJ1-1; D gene ambiguous. Trimming left V 4 bases short and J 5 bases short, with 11 bases between. Germline V gene data show CDR1 as SNHLY and CDR2 as FYNNEI. The length of the CDR3 is 13 residues. CDR3 protein: CASSGWEGTEAFF. CDR3 DNA sequence: TGTGCCAGCAGTGGGTGGGAGGGAACTGAAGCTTTCTTT.

This chain uses TRBV7-9 with TRBJ1-2, with D unclear. Trimming pared 5 bases from V and 2 bases from J, leaving 9 bases between. Looked up from germline, CDR1 is SEHNR and CDR2 is FQNEAQ (reference sequence). There are 13 residues in the CDR3. The CDR3 DNA is TGTGCCAGCAGCGGGCGGATCAACTATGGCTACACCTTC. Residues: CASSGRINYGYTF. Combining the CDR3 with reference TRBV7-9 and TRBJ1-2 gives the whole variable domain DTGVSQNPRHKITKRGQNVTFRCDPISEHNRLYWYRQTLGQGPEFLTYFQNEAQLEKSRLLSDRFSAERPKGSFSTLEIQRTEQGDSAMYLCASSGRINYGYTFGSGTRLTVV.

The rearrangement uses TRBV7-9 and TRBJ1-2, with D possibly matching TRBD1 (5 bases). The V gene lost 1 base and the J gene lost 2 bases, with 11 bases spanning the gap. This CDR3 spans 15 amino acids. CDR1 SEHNR and CDR2 FQNEAQ come from the germline V gene (reference sequence). CDR3 nucleotides: TGTGCCAGCAGCTTAGTAGGGGAAATGAACTATGGCTACACCTTC. Translated, it gives CASSLVGEMNYGYTF.

The genes are TRBV15 and TRBJ2-3; D could derive from TRBD1 or TRBD2 (5 bases each). Trimming pared 6 bases from V and 3 bases from J, leaving 22 bases between. This CDR3 is built from 17 residues. CDR1 is LNHNV and CDR2 is YYDKDF in the germline V gene (reference sequence). DNA for the CDR3: TGTGCCACCAGGGCTAAGCCGGGGCAGGTTTGGACAGATACGCAGTATTTT. Translation gives CATRAKPGQVWTDTQYF.

This clone was seen a handful of times. The J gene is TRBJ1-5, the V gene TRBV2; D call uncertain. In germline, CDR1 is SNHLY, CDR2 FYNNEI. The V and J ends lost 6 bases and 9 bases respectively, with 15 bases between them. This CDR3 is 13 amino acids long. CDR3 sequence: CASSPEVGVPQHF. The CDR3 region has the DNA TGTGCCAGCAGCCCTGAGGTGGGCGTGCCCCAGCATTTT.

This chain uses TRBV19 with TRBJ1-1; TRBD1 agrees at 9 bases. Germline V CDR1 and CDR2: LNHDA, SQIVND (reference sequence). The CDR3 extends over 16 amino acids. J gave up 0 bases and V 7 bases, and 9 bases lay outside the gene matches. CDR3: CASKVGTGFMNTEAFF. The CDR3 region has the DNA TGTGCCAGTAAGGTTGGGACAGGGTTCATGAACACTGAAGCTTTCTTT. Together with reference TRBV19 and TRBJ1-1, the CDR3 gives the full variable domain: DGGITQSPKYLFRKEGQNVTLSCEQNLNHDAMYWYRQDPGQGLRLIYYSQIVNDFQKGDIAEGYSVSREKKESFPLTVTSAQKNPTAFYLCASKVGTGFMNTEAFFGQGTRLTVV.

V is TRBV7-9 and J is TRBJ2-7, with D possibly being TRBD1 (6 bases). The germline gives CDR1 SEHNR, CDR2 FQNEAQ (reference sequence). Trimming took off 5 bases at V and 2 bases at J, with 16 bases between the two ends. This CDR3 spans 15 amino acids. The CDR3 DNA is TGTGCCAGCAGCCCAGCAAGGGACACAACCTACGAGCAGTACTTC. It specifies CASSPARDTTYEQYF.

The sample holds a few counts of this clone. This chain connects TRBV4-1 to TRBJ2-3; unclear D gene. CDR1 is MGHRA and CDR2 is YSYEKL in the germline V gene. Trimming took 4 bases from V and 1 from J, leaving 12 bases between them. CDR3 length equals 15 residues. CDR3 in DNA: TGCGCCAGCAGCCCCCCTTTGGGTGGCACAGATACGCAGTATTTT. It is translated as CASSPPLGGTDTQYF.